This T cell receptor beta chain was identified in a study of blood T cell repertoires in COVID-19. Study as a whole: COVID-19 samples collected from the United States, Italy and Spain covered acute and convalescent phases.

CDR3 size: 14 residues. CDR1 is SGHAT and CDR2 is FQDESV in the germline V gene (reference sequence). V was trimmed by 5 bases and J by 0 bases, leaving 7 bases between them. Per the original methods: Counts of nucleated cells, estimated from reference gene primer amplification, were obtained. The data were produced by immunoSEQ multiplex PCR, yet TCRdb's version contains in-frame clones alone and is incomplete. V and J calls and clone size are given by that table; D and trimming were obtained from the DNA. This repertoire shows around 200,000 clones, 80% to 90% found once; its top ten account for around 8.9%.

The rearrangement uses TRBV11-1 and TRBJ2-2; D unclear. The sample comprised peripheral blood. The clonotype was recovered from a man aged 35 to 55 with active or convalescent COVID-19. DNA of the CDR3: TGTGCCAGCAGCCCGCAGTCGAACACCGGGGAGCTGTTTTTT. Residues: CASSPQSNTGELFF.